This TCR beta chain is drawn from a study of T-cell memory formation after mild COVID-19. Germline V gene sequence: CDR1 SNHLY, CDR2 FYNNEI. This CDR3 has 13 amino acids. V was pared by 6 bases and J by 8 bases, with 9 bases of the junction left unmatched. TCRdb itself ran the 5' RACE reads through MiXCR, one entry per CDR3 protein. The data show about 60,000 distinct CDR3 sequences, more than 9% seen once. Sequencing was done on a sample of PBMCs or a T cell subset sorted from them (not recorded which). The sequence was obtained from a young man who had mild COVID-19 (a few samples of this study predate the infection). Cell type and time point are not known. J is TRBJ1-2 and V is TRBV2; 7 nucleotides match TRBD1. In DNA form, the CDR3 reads TGTGCCAGCAGACCGACAGGGCGGACCGGCTACACCTTC. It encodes CASRPTGRTGYTF.